The table lists the clone carrying this T cell receptor (beta chain) with many counts. For TCRbeta, the library was prepared with unique molecular identifiers. TCRdb fed the PCR reads into MiXCR, producing one record per CDR3 protein. In the table there are tens of thousands of distinct CDR3 sequences, just under 5% of which are singletons. This sample was included in a study of T-cell reconstitution after alpha-beta-depleted transplantation in children. The V end was cut by 4 bases, the J end by 0 bases, with 10 bases between. The CDR3 is made up of 15 amino acids. The V gene's germline CDR1 is SGHRS and CDR2 YFSETQ.

Sequences were derived from PBMCs, mostly from graft donor cells, sampled 180 days after TCRalphabeta/CD19-depleted stem cell transplant. The chain employs TRBV5-1 and TRBJ1-4; TRBD1 is a possible D gene (5 bases). The sequence came from a boy younger than two who had a stem cell transplant for acute myeloid leukemia, so the T cells may come from the graft donor. In DNA form, the CDR3 reads TGCGCCAGCAGCCCTGGGGCTGCAACTAATGAAAAACTGTTTTTT. It specifies CASSPGAATNEKLFF.